These T cell receptor beta chains were read from a single sample in a study of yellow fever vaccine responses in identical twins. TCRdb independently ran MiXCR on the RT-PCR reads; one entry per CDR3 protein. The sample yields 2,000 to 2,500 distinct CDR3 sequences, more than 25% seen once. Sequenced material: T cells from blood (PBMCs), unsorted or a sorted subset (not recorded which), taken before or after yellow fever vaccination (not recorded which). The receptors stem from a woman aged 18-29 years who received the yellow fever vaccine. The CDR3 runs from the conserved cysteine through the conserved F or W. D genes are given only for firm matches. Clone sizes are given selectively: once, few, many, or a class where the clone is expanded.

j_call clone_size d_call v_call cdr3_aa cdr3_nt
TRBJ2-6 - - TRBV4-1 CASSQDEASGANVLTF TGCGCCAGCAGCCAAGACGAGGCCTCTGGGGCCAACGTCCTGACTTTC
TRBJ1-2 - TRBD1 TRBV27 CASRQGANYGYTF TGTGCCAGCAGACAGGGGGCTAACTATGGCTACACCTTC
TRBJ2-7 - TRBD2 TRBV12-3/TRBV12-4 CASSLVSSGASSYEQYF TGTGCCAGCAGTTTAGTATCCAGCGGGGCGAGCTCCTACGAGCAGTACTTC
TRBJ2-2 - - TRBV7-7 CASSLRATGELFF TGTGCTAGCAGCTTAAGGGCCACCGGGGAGCTGTTTTTT
TRBJ1-6 few - TRBV12-3/TRBV12-4 CASSLSYNSPLHF TGTGCCAGCAGTTTATCCTATAATTCACCCCTCCACTTT
TRBJ1-1 large TRBD1 TRBV11-1 CASSLLQGGQMNTEAFF TGTGCCAGCAGCTTACTTCAGGGGGGACAGATGAACACTGAAGCTTTCTTT
TRBJ1-5 few TRBD1 TRBV15 CATSRGVQGANQPQHF TGTGCCACCAGCAGAGGAGTACAGGGGGCTAATCAGCCCCAGCATTTT
TRBJ2-2 - - TRBV11-3 CASAPPGKSNTGELFF TGTGCCAGCGCACCGCCTGGCAAGTCGAACACCGGGGAGCTGTTTTTT
TRBJ2-1 - - TRBV29-1 CSVARRVAHNEQFF TGCAGCGTTGCTAGACGGGTTGCTCACAATGAGCAGTTCTTC
TRBJ1-1 few - TRBV4-3 CASSPRVRTEAFF TGCGCCAGCAGCCCCAGGGTTCGGACTGAAGCTTTCTTT
TRBJ2-1 - - TRBV29-1 CSVARRVAHNVQFF TGCAGCGTTGCTAGACGGGTTGCTCACAATGTGCAGTTCTTC
TRBJ1-5 - TRBD1 TRBV29-1 CSVRQGARDQPQHF TGCAGCGTTAGGCAGGGGGCGAGGGATCAGCCCCAGCATTTT
TRBJ2-3 few TRBD2 TRBV10-3 CAISSGLAGSTDTQYF TGTGCCATCAGTTCGGGACTAGCGGGTAGCACAGATACGCAGTATTTT
TRBJ1-5 few - TRBV16 CASSPGTQPQHF TGTGCCAGCAGCCCAGGGACTCAGCCCCAGCATTTT
TRBJ2-7 few - TRBV11-1 CASSLSDSEQYF TGTGCCAGCAGCTTATCCGACTCGGAGCAGTACTTC
TRBJ1-1 - - TRBV15 CATSREGEYTEAFF TGTGCCACCAGCAGAGAAGGGGAGTACACTGAAGCTTTCTTT
TRBJ2-7 - TRBD1 TRBV6-1 CASNRDREIYEQYF TGTGCCAGCAACAGGGACAGGGAAATCTACGAGCAGTACTTC
TRBJ2-5 - TRBD2 TRBV9 CASSKRGGAQETQYF TGTGCCAGCAGCAAACGGGGGGGGGCCCAAGAGACCCAGTACTTC
TRBJ2-2 once - TRBV13 CASRTERNTGELFF TGTGCCAGCAGGACAGAGAGAAACACCGGGGAGCTGTTTTTT
TRBJ2-2 - TRBD1 TRBV11-1 CASSSGTGTIGELFF TGTGCCAGCAGCTCCGGGACAGGGACTATCGGGGAGCTGTTTTTT
TRBJ2-1 few - TRBV20-1 CSARDPGTSNEQFF TGCAGTGCTAGAGATCCCGGGACTTCCAATGAGCAGTTCTTC
TRBJ2-7 - - TRBV7-3 CASSLLLYEQYF TGTGCCAGCAGCTTATTGCTCTACGAGCAGTACTTC
TRBJ2-1 few - TRBV2 CASSEPGEQFF TGTGCCAGCAGTGAACCCGGCGAGCAGTTCTTC
TRBJ2-1 few TRBD2 TRBV7-9 CASSAGLAGSSEQFF TGTGCCAGCAGCGCGGGACTAGCGGGCAGCAGTGAGCAGTTCTTC
TRBJ2-7 once - TRBV7-3 CASSLTDSSYEQYF TGTGCTAGCAGCTTAACGGATAGCTCCTACGAGCAGTACTTC
TRBJ2-1 - - TRBV11-3 CATQPGIVSNEQFF TGTGCCACCCAGCCGGGTATAGTTTCCAATGAGCAGTTCTTC
TRBJ2-4 - - TRBV12-3/TRBV12-4 CASSPRPGGHTKNIQYF TGTGCCAGCAGTCCCCGGCCAGGGGGGCACACCAAAAACATTCAGTACTTC
TRBJ2-1 few - TRBV18 CASSPPQGRYNEQFF TGTGCCAGCTCACCACCCCAGGGGAGATACAATGAGCAGTTCTTC
TRBJ2-5 few TRBD2 TRBV13 CASSAAGGAKTQYF TGTGCCAGCAGCGCAGCGGGGGGTGCGAAGACCCAGTACTTC
TRBJ1-1 - - TRBV5-1 CASSGGWGTLNTEAFF TGCGCCAGCAGCGGCGGCTGGGGGACACTGAACACTGAAGCTTTCTTT
TRBJ1-1 - TRBD1 TRBV6-1 CASSEQGAKGTEAFF TGTGCCAGCAGTGAGCAGGGGGCAAAGGGCACTGAAGCTTTCTTT
TRBJ2-7 once - TRBV6-2/TRBV6-3 CASSYFAGSSYEQYF TGTGCCAGCAGTTACTTCGCGGGATCTTCCTACGAGCAGTACTTC
TRBJ2-1 - - TRBV4-1 CASSQDNQGYNEQFF TGCGCCAGCAGCCAAGATAACCAGGGCTACAATGAGCAGTTCTTC
TRBJ1-2 few - TRBV29-1 CSATGASLYGYTF TGCAGCGCGACCGGGGCATCCCTATACGGCTACACCTTC
TRBJ1-3 - - TRBV4-1 CASSQEGYQSGNTIYF TGCGCCAGCAGCCAAGAAGGATACCAATCTGGAAACACCATATATTTT
TRBJ2-5 - - TRBV12-3/TRBV12-4 CASSFGRVSGQETQYF TGTGCCAGCAGTTTCGGCAGGGTGAGTGGGCAAGAGACCCAGTACTTC
TRBJ1-6 few TRBD1 TRBV4-1 CASSSFTGVNSPLHF TGCGCCAGCAGTTCGTTTACAGGGGTTAATTCACCCCTCCACTTT
TRBJ2-5 - TRBD2 TRBV7-2 CASSLAVTSGQETQYF TGTGCCAGCAGCTTAGCTGTGACTAGCGGCCAAGAGACCCAGTACTTC